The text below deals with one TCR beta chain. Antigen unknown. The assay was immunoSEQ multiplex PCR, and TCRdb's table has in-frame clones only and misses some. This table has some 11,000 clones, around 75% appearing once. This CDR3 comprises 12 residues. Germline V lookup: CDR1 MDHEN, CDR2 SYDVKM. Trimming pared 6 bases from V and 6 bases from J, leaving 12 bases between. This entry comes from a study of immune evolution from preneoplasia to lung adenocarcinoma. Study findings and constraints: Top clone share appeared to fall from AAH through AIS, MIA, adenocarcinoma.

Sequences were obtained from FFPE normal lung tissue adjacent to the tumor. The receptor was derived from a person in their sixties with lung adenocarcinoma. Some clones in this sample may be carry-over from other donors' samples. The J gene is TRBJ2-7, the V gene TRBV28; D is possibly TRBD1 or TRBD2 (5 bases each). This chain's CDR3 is CASSVGVGEQYF. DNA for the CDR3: TGTGCCAGCAGCGTGGGGGTCGGCGAGCAGTACTTC.